This T cell receptor beta chain was identified in a study of blood T cells in healthy people across ages. Study-level points and caveats: Age brought a roughly linear fall in TCR beta diversity measured per million T cells.

Primed by a sample-barcoded 5' primer and a J-beta primer mix, a second PCR proceeded for about 6 to 12 cycles. TCRdb used MiXCR to reprocess the 5' RACE reads, holding one entry per CDR3 protein. The table lists some 1.5 million distinct CDR3 sequences, 28% of them singletons, with 7.7% in the top ten. Donor samples were obtained from healthy Caucasian individuals from Russia, aged about 6 to 100. The CDR3 is made up of 18 amino acids. V lost 1 base, J lost 0 bases, and 10 bases stayed unmatched. CDR1 is KGHSH, CDR2 LQKENI, per germline. About this clonotype: Its antigen is unknown.

This sequence joins TRBV18 and TRBJ1-1, with TRBD1 identical over 8 bases. This receptor was identified in a woman in her 30s in good health. Sequencing was carried out using blood. CDR3: CASSPRLGTGNMNTEAFF. The CDR3 DNA is TGTGCCAGCTCACCACGGTTAGGGACAGGCAACATGAACACTGAAGCTTTCTTT.